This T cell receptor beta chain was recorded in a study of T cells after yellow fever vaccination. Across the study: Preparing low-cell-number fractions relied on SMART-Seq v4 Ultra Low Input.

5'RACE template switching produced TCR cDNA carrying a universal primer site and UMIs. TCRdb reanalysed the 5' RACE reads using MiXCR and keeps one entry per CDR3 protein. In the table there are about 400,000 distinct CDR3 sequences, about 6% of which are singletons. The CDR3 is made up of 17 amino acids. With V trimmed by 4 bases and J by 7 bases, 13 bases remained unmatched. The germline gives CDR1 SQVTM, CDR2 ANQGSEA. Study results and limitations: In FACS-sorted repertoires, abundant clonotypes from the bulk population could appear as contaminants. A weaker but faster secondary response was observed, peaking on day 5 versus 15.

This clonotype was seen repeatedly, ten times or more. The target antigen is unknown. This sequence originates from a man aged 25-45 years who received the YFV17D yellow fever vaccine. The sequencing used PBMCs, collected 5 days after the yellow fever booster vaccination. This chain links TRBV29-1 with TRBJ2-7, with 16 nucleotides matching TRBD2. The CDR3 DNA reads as TGCAGCGTTGCGGGGACTAGCGGGAGGGGACCTTCGGAAGAGCAGTACTTC. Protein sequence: CSVAGTSGRGPSEEQYF.